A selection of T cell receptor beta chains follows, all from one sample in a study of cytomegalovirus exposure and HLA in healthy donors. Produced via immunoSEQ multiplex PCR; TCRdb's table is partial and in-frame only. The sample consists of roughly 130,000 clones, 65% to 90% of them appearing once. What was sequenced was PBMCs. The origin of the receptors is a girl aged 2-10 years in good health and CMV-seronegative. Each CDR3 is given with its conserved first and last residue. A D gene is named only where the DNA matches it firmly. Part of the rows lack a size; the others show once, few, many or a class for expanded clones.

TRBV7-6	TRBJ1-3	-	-	TGTGCCAGCAGCTTAGAGGGAGGCTCTGGAAACACCATATATTTT	CASSLEGGSGNTIYF
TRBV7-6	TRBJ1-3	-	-	TGTGCCAGCAGCTTGGGAGGGCGCGATCCTGGAAACACCATATATTTT	CASSLGGRDPGNTIYF
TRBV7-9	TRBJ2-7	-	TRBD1	TGTGCCAGCAGCTACGGGACAGGGGGCGGCGAGCAGTACTTC	CASSYGTGGGEQYF
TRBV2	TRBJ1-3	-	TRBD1	TGTGCCAGCAGTGGGGGACAGGGGTCTGGAAACACCATATATTTT	CASSGGQGSGNTIYF
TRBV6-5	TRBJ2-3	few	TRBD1	TGTGCCAGCAGGGGACAGGGAGGAGATACGCAGTATTTT	CASRGQGGDTQYF
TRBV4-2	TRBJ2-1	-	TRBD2	TGTGCCAGCAGCCAAGAACAACTAGCGGGAGGGCCTAATGAGCAGTTCTTC	CASSQEQLAGGPNEQFF
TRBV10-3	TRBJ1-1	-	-	TGTGCCATCAGTGAGTCGTCCCTTCGAGGTAAAGGCGCTGAAGCTTTCTTT	CAISESSLRGKGAEAFF
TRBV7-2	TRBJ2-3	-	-	TGTGCCAGCAGCTTTGGAGCAGCGCCAGATACGCAGTATTTT	CASSFGAAPDTQYF
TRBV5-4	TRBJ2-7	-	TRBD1	TGTGCCAGCAGTTTGACAGGGGGGACCTACGAGCAGTACTTC	CASSLTGGTYEQYF
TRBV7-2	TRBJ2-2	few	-	TGTGCCAGCAGCTTAGCGCCCTCTAGCGGGGAGCTGTTTTTT	CASSLAPSSGELFF
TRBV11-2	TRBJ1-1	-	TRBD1	TGTGCCAGCAGCTTAGGGAAGTTGGGACAGGGACTTCTCCGGGCTGAAGCTTTCTTT	CASSLGKLGQGLLRAEAFF
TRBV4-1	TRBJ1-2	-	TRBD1	TGCGCCAGCAGCCATCGGACAGGGGGTGACTATGGCTACACCTTC	CASSHRTGGDYGYTF
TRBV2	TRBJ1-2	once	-	TGTGCCAGCAGTGAACTGGCAGGGGAATTTGACGATGGCTACACCTTC	CASSELAGEFDDGYTF
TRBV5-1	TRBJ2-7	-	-	TGCGCCAGCAGCGGGGCCGACAGTTCCTACGAGCAGTACTTC	CASSGADSSYEQYF
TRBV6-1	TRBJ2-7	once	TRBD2	TGTGCCAGCAGTGAAGCCCGGACTAGCGGCTACGAGCAGTACTTC	CASSEARTSGYEQYF
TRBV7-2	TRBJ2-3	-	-	TGTGCCAGCAGCTTTGGAGGGTCAGATACGCAGTATTTT	CASSFGGSDTQYF
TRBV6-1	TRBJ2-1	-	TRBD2	TGTGCCAGCTTGTCTAGCGGGGCTTATGAGCAGTTCTTC	CASLSSGAYEQFF
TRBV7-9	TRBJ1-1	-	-	TGTGCCAGCAGCTTACCAGGGCTCCCCTACATGAACACTGAAGCTTTCTTT	CASSLPGLPYMNTEAFF
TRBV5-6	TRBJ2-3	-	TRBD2	TGTGCCAGCAGCACAACTAGCGGGAGAGGGACAGATACGCAGTATTTT	CASSTTSGRGTDTQYF
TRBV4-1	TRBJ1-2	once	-	TGCGCCAGCAGCCAAGATTATCCCCCCGGGATAGGTCATGGCTACACCTTC	CASSQDYPPGIGHGYTF
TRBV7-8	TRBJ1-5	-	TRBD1	TGTGCCAGCAGCGATGACAGGGCTCAGCCCCAGCATTTT	CASSDDRAQPQHF
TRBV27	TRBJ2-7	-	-	TGTGCCCAGGGGGGCCGCGGCCAGCTTTCCTACGAGCAGTACTTC	CAQGGRGQLSYEQYF
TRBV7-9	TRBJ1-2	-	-	TGTGCCAGCAGCTTCGCGCGGGCAAGTAACTATGGCTACACCTTC	CASSFARASNYGYTF
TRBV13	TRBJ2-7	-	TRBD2	TGTGCCAGCAGCTTTAGCGGGAGGAACTCCTACGAGCAGTACTTC	CASSFSGRNSYEQYF
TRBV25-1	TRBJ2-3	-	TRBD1	TGTGCCAGCAGTGGGCACCAGGGGGCTCCGGTCACAGATACGCAGTATTTT	CASSGHQGAPVTDTQYF
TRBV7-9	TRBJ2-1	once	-	TGTGCCAGCAGCTTAGATAGCGACCACAGATTGTTCTTC	CASSLDSDHRLFF
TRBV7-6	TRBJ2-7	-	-	TGTGCCAGCAGCTTAGTTGCGGGCGGGATGAGCCACGAGCAGTACTTC	CASSLVAGGMSHEQYF
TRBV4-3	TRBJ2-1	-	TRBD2	TGCGCCAGCAGCCAAAGATCACGACTAGCGGGGGGGCGCGGTGAGCAGTTCTTC	CASSQRSRLAGGRGEQFF
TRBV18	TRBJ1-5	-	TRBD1	TGTGCCAGCTCATCGACAGGGCGAAACAATCAGCCCCAGCATTTT	CASSSTGRNNQPQHF
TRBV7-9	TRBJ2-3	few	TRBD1	TGTGCCAGCTCCCGAGGGGGCAGCAGCACAGATACGCAGTATTTT	CASSRGGSSTDTQYF
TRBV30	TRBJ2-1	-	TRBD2	TGTGCCTGGAAACCGGGAGGCGGCCTAGTTTTTTATGAGCAGTTCTTC	CAWKPGGGLVFYEQFF
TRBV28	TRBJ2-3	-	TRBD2	TGTGCCAGCAGTTTAGGGTCCGCTAGCGGGAGACCCCGAGATACGCAGTATTTT	CASSLGSASGRPRDTQYF
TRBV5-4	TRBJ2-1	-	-	TGTGCCAGCAGCTTGGTTGCGGGCTCCTACAATGAGCAGTTCTTC	CASSLVAGSYNEQFF
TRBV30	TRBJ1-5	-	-	TGTGCCTGGAGTGTACTTGGGGGCCAGCCCCAGCATTTT	CAWSVLGGQPQHF
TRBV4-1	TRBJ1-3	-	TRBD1	TGCGCCAGCAGCCAGGGACAGGGGGTTGGTTACACCATATATTTT	CASSQGQGVGYTIYF
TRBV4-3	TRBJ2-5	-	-	TGCGCCAGCAGCCAAGTCATGGGCAGGGGAACGACCCAGTACTTC	CASSQVMGRGTTQYF
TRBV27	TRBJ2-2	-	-	TGTGCCAGCAGTTCCCCATCGAGGAACACCGGGGAGCTGTTTTTT	CASSSPSRNTGELFF
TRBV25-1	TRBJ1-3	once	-	TGTGCCAGCAGTGAACTCGGGACGGGGGACTCTGGAAACACCATATATTTT	CASSELGTGDSGNTIYF
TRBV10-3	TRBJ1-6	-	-	TGTGCCTCCCCTTTTGTACCCCTCCACTTT	CASPFVPLHF
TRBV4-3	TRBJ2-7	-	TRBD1	TGCGCCAGCAGCCAAGATCGGGGGACAGGGGAAAACTACGAGCAGTACTTC	CASSQDRGTGENYEQYF
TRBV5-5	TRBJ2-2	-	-	TGTGCCAGCAGCTTGGAGTACAGGGAATTAGCCGGGGAGCTGTTTTTT	CASSLEYRELAGELFF
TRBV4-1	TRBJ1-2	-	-	TGCGCCAGCAGCCAAGATAATGGGGGGAGAATCTATGGCTACACCTTC	CASSQDNGGRIYGYTF
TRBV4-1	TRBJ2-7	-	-	TGCGCCAGCAGCCAACAGACTGCCTACGAGCAGTACTTC	CASSQQTAYEQYF
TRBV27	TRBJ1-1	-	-	TGTGCCAGCAGTTATTCGCACTTCCCAGGGCCGGGACACCCTACGAACACTGAAGCTTTCTTT	CASSYSHFPGPGHPTNTEAFF